The clone carrying this TCR beta chain was seen a handful of times. This CDR3 has 13 residues. V was cut by 0 bases and J by 11 bases, with 12 bases left in between. Germline CDR1 reads MNHEY; CDR2 reads SMNVEV (reference sequence). TCRdb used MiXCR to reprocess the 5' RACE reads, holding one entry per CDR3 protein. This table holds about 630,000 distinct CDR3 sequences, 9% to 15% found once. The sample belongs to a study of T cells after yellow fever vaccination. The material was PBMCs, obtained on the day of the yellow fever booster vaccination. The sequence was obtained from a man under 40 who received the YFV17D yellow fever vaccine. The rearrangement links TRBV27 to TRBJ2-3, with no clear D. CDR3 nucleotides: TGTGCCAGCAGTTTATCGGGGAAGGGTGAGCAGTATTTT. The encoded protein is CASSLSGKGEQYF.